This T cell receptor beta chain derives from a study of blood T cells in healthy people across ages. Study conclusions and caveats: Aged donors had fewer naive CD4+ cells and lower diversity than long-lived donors.

As for this clonotype: Antigen specificity is unknown.

Through a sample-barcoded 5' primer and a J-beta primer mix, a second PCR was run for about 6 to 11 cycles. At least 2.5 million CDR3-containing paired-end reads were obtained per sample. Using its own MiXCR run on the 5' RACE reads, TCRdb lists one record per CDR3 protein. Found here are some 1.5 million distinct CDR3 sequences, roughly 27% of them singletons; the top ten hold around 7.7%. Isolation per sample recovered at least 6 million PBMCs. The sequence was obtained from a woman aged 25 to 39 in good health. Input material: blood.

The CDR3 DNA is TGTGCCACCAGCAGAACTCCGGGACTAGCGGGAGTTATTGAGCAGTTCTTC. Translated, it gives CATSRTPGLAGVIEQFF. The V and J genes are TRBV15 and TRBJ2-1, with 14 bases fitting TRBD2. The J segment lost 9 bases and the V segment lost 2 bases, leaving 9 bases of the junction unmatched. The CDR3 covers 17 residues. Germline CDR1 LNHNV, CDR2 YYDKDF (reference sequence).